This passage covers 17 T cell receptor beta chains from one sample sequenced in a study of siplizumab effects on memory and regulatory T cells. Clones were read by immunoSEQ multiplex PCR, and TCRdb kept only the in-frame ones, dropping some. The sample has over 70,000 clones, approximately 90% seen once; the top ten hold 15%. The sequenced material came from CD4+ T cells sorted from blood. All receptors derive from a human donor in good health.

This chain links TRBV4-3 with TRBJ1-4; D not certain. Germline values: CDR1 LGHNA, CDR2 YSLEER. The length of the CDR3 is 14 residues. Trimming pared 4 bases from V and 0 bases from J, leaving 6 bases between. The CDR3 DNA is TGCGCCAGCAGCCGTACATCAACTAATGAAAAACTGTTTTTT. Its protein is CASSRTSTNEKLFF.

The V and J genes are TRBV5-1 and TRBJ2-2, with D perhaps matching TRBD2 (6 bases). V gave up 5 bases and J gave up 4 bases, with 12 bases separating them. Per germline, CDR1 SGHRS and CDR2 YFSETQ. The CDR3 has 14 residues. The DNA of the CDR3 is TGCGCCAGCAGATCGGTGGGGGGCACCGGGGAGCTGTTTTTT. Translating it yields CASRSVGGTGELFF.

The chain recombines TRBV11-3 with TRBJ2-5; 9 nucleotides align to TRBD2. The CDR3 contains 20 residues. CDR1 SGHNT and CDR2 YENEEA come from the germline V gene. J lost 5 bases, V lost 6 bases, and 25 bases had no gene match. CDR3 nucleotides: TGTGCCAGCAGAGAGACTGGCGCGGGAGGGTCCTCGGAGGGCTGGGAGACCCAGTACTTC. Its translation: CASRETGAGGSSEGWETQYF. The full variable domain, its missing parts supplied by reference TRBV11-3 and TRBJ2-5, is EAGVVQSPRYKIIEKKQPVAFWCNPISGHNTLYWYLQNLGQGPELLIRYENEEAVDDSQLPKDRFSAERLKGVDSTLKIQPAELGDSAVYLCASRETGAGGSSEGWETQYFGPGTRLLVL.

The chain combines TRBV19 with TRBJ2-1, with TRBD2 matching 13 bases. Germline V gene sequence: CDR1 LNHDA, CDR2 SQIVND (reference sequence). The CDR3 is 15 residues long. V lost 6 bases, J lost 8 bases, and 7 bases stayed unmatched. CDR3 region: CASSRTSGSQHEQFF. CDR3 sequence (DNA): TGTGCCAGTAGCAGGACTAGCGGGAGCCAACATGAGCAGTTCTTC.

The V and J genes are TRBV6-1 and TRBJ1-4, with D unclear. The germline V and J ends were trimmed by 5 bases and 2 bases, with 12 bases remaining between them. Germline CDR1 and CDR2: MNHNS and SASEGT. CDR3 size: 15 residues. CDR3 amino acids: CASSPAIGTNEKLFF. The CDR3 nucleotides are TGTGCCAGCAGTCCGGCCATCGGTACTAATGAAAAACTGTTTTTT.

The rearrangement joins TRBV5-1 to TRBJ2-1, with D perhaps TRBD2 (6 bases). Germline values: CDR1 SGHRS, CDR2 YFSETQ. The CDR3 consists of 15 residues. V was pared by 2 bases and J by 7 bases, with 16 bases between. The CDR3 loop is CASSFSGPERNEQFF. The CDR3 DNA reads TGCGCCAGCAGCTTTAGCGGACCCGAAAGGAATGAGCAGTTCTTC.

The CDR3 reads CATSRAGGQETQYF. The CDR3 nucleotides are TGTGCCACCAGCAGAGCCGGGGGCCAAGAGACCCAGTACTTC. This chain joins TRBV15 and TRBJ2-5, with D possibly being TRBD2 (6 bases). The CDR3 runs to 14 residues. Germline V CDR1 and CDR2: LNHNV, YYDKDF (reference sequence). V lost 1 base, J lost 1 base, and 7 bases lay in between.

This chain connects TRBV2 to TRBJ2-3; D gene unclear. V was shortened by 7 bases and J by 4 bases, with 9 bases between the two germline ends. Germline V lookup: CDR1 SNHLY, CDR2 FYNNEI. The CDR3 has 12 residues. CDR3 region: CASIRASDTQYF. The CDR3, as DNA: TGTGCCAGCATCCGGGCCTCAGATACGCAGTATTTT.

The chain is built from TRBV21-1 and TRBJ1-1. TRBV21-1 is annotated as a pseudogene. The CDR3 runs to 15 residues. CDR3 loop: CASSGSRSPNTEAFF. CDR3 sequence (DNA): TGTGCCAGCAGCGGATCCCGATCTCCGAACACTGAAGCTTTCTTT.

This clone was seen just once. This chain links TRBV6-1 with TRBJ2-1; 7 nucleotides align to TRBD1. Germline lookup yields CDR1 MNHNS and CDR2 SASEGT. The CDR3 is 14 residues long. V lost 3 bases and J lost 6; bases outside the gene matches: 5. CDR3 sequence (DNA): TGTGCCAGCAGTGACAGGACAGGAGGCAATGAGCAGTTCTTC. Translation: CASSDRTGGNEQFF.

This clone was seen once. CDR3 coding DNA: TGTGCCAGCAGTGAAATTATGGAGCAGTTCTTC. Amino acids: CASSEIMEQFF. V usage is TRBV6-1 and J usage is TRBJ2-1; D remains unclear. V was pared by 2 bases and J by 10 bases, with 6 bases between. Looked up from germline, CDR1 is MNHNS and CDR2 is SASEGT. The CDR3 length is 11 residues.

This clone was seen once. The chain links TRBV29-1 to TRBJ1-1; the match to TRBD1 covers 12 bases. The CDR3 contains 14 residues. V shed 7 bases, J shed 4 bases, and the junction held 7 bases outside the gene matches. Germline V gives CDR1 SQVTM, CDR2 ANQGSEA. The CDR3 DNA reads as TGCAGCGACGGGACAGGGGGCGCAGGCACTGAAGCTTTCTTT. It specifies CSDGTGGAGTEAFF.

The chain links TRBV28 to TRBJ2-1; 10 nucleotides match TRBD2. The germline CDR1 and CDR2 sequences are MDHEN and SYDVKM. V was pared by 2 bases and J by 9 bases, with 7 bases of the junction left unmatched. This CDR3 region has 15 residues. Here the CDR3 reads CASSLRGLAGVEQFF. DNA of the CDR3: TGTGCCAGCAGTTTACGCGGGCTAGCGGGAGTTGAGCAGTTCTTC.

J is TRBJ2-5 and V is TRBV5-8; 7 nucleotides agree with TRBD1. CDR1 is SGHTS and CDR2 is YDEGEE in the germline V gene. V lost 4 bases, J lost 2 bases, and 5 bases stayed unmatched. This CDR3 contains 14 residues. In DNA form, the CDR3 reads TGTGCCAGCAGCCAGGGACAGAGACAAGAGACCCAGTACTTC. This gives the protein CASSQGQRQETQYF.

The chain couples TRBV12-5 to TRBJ1-4, with a weak D call TRBD1 (5 bases). From germline, CDR1 is LGHNT and CDR2 FRNRAP. CDR3 size: 16 residues. Between the trimmed V and J ends, which lost 1 base and 6 bases, there was a span of 15 bases. The CDR3, as DNA: TGTGCTAGTGGTTTGGAGCTGGTCGGGGCTTATGAAAAACTGTTTTTT. Translating gives CASGLELVGAYEKLFF.

This chain links TRBV5-1 with TRBJ2-5; 8 positions agree with TRBD1. The germline gives CDR1 SGHRS, CDR2 YFSETQ. This CDR3 comprises 14 residues. V was pared by 1 base and J by 4 bases, with 3 bases of the junction left unmatched. The CDR3 region has the DNA TGCGCCAGCAGCTTGAGGACAGGGAGAGAGACCCAGTACTTC. Amino acids: CASSLRTGRETQYF.

V is TRBV9 and J is TRBJ2-1, with a weak D call TRBD2 (5 bases). V was pared by 1 base and J by 6 bases, with 14 bases between. CDR3 size: 15 residues. CDR1 is SGDLS, CDR2 YYNGEE, per germline. The CDR3 bases are TGTGCCAGCAGCGTAAAGGGTGGAGGTTCCAATGAGCAGTTCTTC. Residues: CASSVKGGGSNEQFF.